These T cell receptor beta chains were read from a single sample in a study of cytotoxic CD8 clonotypes in ibrutinib-treated CLL. Sequenced by immunoSEQ multiplex PCR; TCRdb stores in-frame clones only, minus some. The data contain some 290,000 clones, 70% to 80% of them singletons. Material: PBMCs, obtained before ibrutinib treatment. The receptors come from a human donor with chronic lymphocytic leukemia. CDR3s include the opening cysteine and the closing phenylalanine or tryptophan. The order of the fields is J gene, clone size, V gene, D gene, CDR3 protein, CDR3 DNA. The D gene is left open where the match is weak. Clone size appears in some rows only: once, few, many, or a class for an expanded clone.

J: TRBJ2-1
size: -
V: TRBV27
D: TRBD2
CDR3: CASSLETSGKNEQFF
DNA: TGTGCCAGCAGTTTGGAGACTAGCGGCAAAAATGAGCAGTTCTTC

J: TRBJ2-3
size: -
V: TRBV5-4
D: -
CDR3: CASSPSRRGTDTQYF
DNA: TGTGCCAGCAGCCCTTCAAGACGGGGCACAGATACGCAGTATTTT

J: TRBJ2-3
size: -
V: TRBV27
D: TRBD2
CDR3: CASSTSGSFNTQYF
DNA: TGTGCCAGCAGTACTAGCGGGAGTTTTAATACGCAGTATTTT

J: TRBJ2-7
size: -
V: TRBV13
D: -
CDR3: CASSNRQHLGEQYF
DNA: TGTGCCAGCAGCAACCGACAGCACCTAGGCGAGCAGTACTTC

J: TRBJ2-4
size: many
V: TRBV5-1
D: -
CDR3: CASSLVGENERNIQYF
DNA: TGCGCCAGCAGCTTGGTCGGGGAAAATGAACGAAACATTCAGTACTTC

J: TRBJ2-6
size: -
V: TRBV7-9
D: -
CDR3: CASSLAMDSGANVLTF
DNA: TGTGCCAGCAGCTTAGCGATGGACTCTGGGGCCAACGTCCTGACTTTC

J: TRBJ2-2
size: -
V: TRBV16
D: -
CDR3: CASSPRQVTGELFF
DNA: TGTGCCAGCAGCCCCAGACAGGTTACCGGGGAGCTGTTTTTT

J: TRBJ2-7
size: once
V: TRBV5-1
D: TRBD1
CDR3: CASSLGQGVGYEQYF
DNA: TGCGCCAGCAGCTTGGGACAGGGGGTCGGATACGAGCAGTACTTC

J: TRBJ2-2
size: -
V: TRBV19
D: -
CDR3: CASSILSTTGELFF
DNA: TGTGCCAGTAGTATATTGAGTACCACCGGGGAGCTGTTTTTT

J: TRBJ2-7
size: once
V: TRBV11-2
D: TRBD1
CDR3: CASSPGTGGLYEQYF
DNA: TGTGCCAGCAGCCCCGGGACAGGGGGCCTGTACGAGCAGTACTTC

J: TRBJ1-5
size: -
V: TRBV30
D: -
CDR3: CAWSVGRGNQPQHF
DNA: TGTGCCTGGAGTGTGGGACGTGGCAATCAGCCCCAGCATTTT

J: TRBJ2-1
size: -
V: TRBV28
D: -
CDR3: CASSLAGTSDRNEQFF
DNA: TGTGCCAGCAGTTTGGCCGGGACGTCAGACAGGAATGAGCAGTTCTTC

J: TRBJ1-5
size: -
V: TRBV4-3
D: -
CDR3: CASSQYRVYQPQHF
DNA: TGCGCCAGCAGCCAATACAGGGTTTATCAGCCCCAGCATTTT

J: TRBJ2-7
size: once
V: TRBV14
D: -
CDR3: CASSQGLAANEQYF
DNA: TGTGCCAGCAGCCAAGGTTTAGCGGCAAACGAGCAGTACTTC

J: TRBJ2-3
size: -
V: TRBV5-8
D: -
CDR3: CASSFKTDTQYF
DNA: TGTGCCAGCAGCTTTAAAACAGATACGCAGTATTTT

J: TRBJ2-6
size: -
V: TRBV19
D: TRBD1
CDR3: CASSTYSGQGRSSGANVLTF
DNA: TGTGCCAGTAGTACATATTCCGGACAGGGGCGGTCCTCTGGGGCCAACGTCCTGACTTTC

J: TRBJ2-1
size: -
V: TRBV28
D: TRBD2
CDR3: CASSLSLAGNNEQFF
DNA: TGTGCCAGCAGTTTATCACTAGCGGGGAACAATGAGCAGTTCTTC

J: TRBJ2-7
size: -
V: TRBV4-2
D: TRBD2
CDR3: CASSQDDTAGGLEQYF
DNA: TGTGCCAGCAGCCAAGATGATACAGCGGGAGGGCTCGAGCAGTACTTC

J: TRBJ2-1
size: -
V: TRBV9
D: TRBD2
CDR3: CASSASYGRGYNEQFF
DNA: TGTGCCAGCAGCGCCTCTTATGGGAGGGGCTACAATGAGCAGTTCTTC

J: TRBJ2-1
size: once
V: TRBV4-3
D: TRBD2
CDR3: CASSQEPSGGYHPVNEQFF
DNA: TGCGCCAGCAGCCAAGAACCTAGCGGAGGGTATCATCCCGTCAATGAGCAGTTCTTC

J: TRBJ1-3
size: few
V: TRBV7-2
D: TRBD1
CDR3: CASSSGQGNTIYF
DNA: TGTGCCAGCAGCTCTGGACAGGGTAACACCATATATTTT

J: TRBJ2-1
size: -
V: TRBV11-1
D: TRBD2
CDR3: CASSLSSSGREKFF
DNA: TGTGCCAGCAGCTTATCTTCGAGCGGGAGAGAGAAATTCTTC

J: TRBJ1-4
size: -
V: TRBV5-1
D: -
CDR3: CASSLVGGGNEKLFF
DNA: TGCGCCAGCAGCTTGGTCGGTGGGGGTAATGAAAAACTGTTTTTT

J: TRBJ1-4
size: once
V: TRBV30
D: -
CDR3: CAWSSGHTTRLANEKLFF
DNA: TGTGCCTGGAGTAGTGGACACACGACGAGGCTAGCTAATGAAAAACTGTTTTTT

J: TRBJ1-1
size: -
V: TRBV7-9
D: -
CDR3: CASSVKQGEITEAFF
DNA: TGTGCCAGCAGCGTTAAACAGGGTGAGATCACTGAAGCTTTCTTT

J: TRBJ2-3
size: once
V: TRBV9
D: TRBD2
CDR3: CASSSTSGRALTDTQYF
DNA: TGTGCCAGCAGCTCGACTAGCGGGAGGGCCCTCACAGATACGCAGTATTTT

J: TRBJ1-3
size: many
V: TRBV7-9
D: -
CDR3: CASSLTADSGNTIYF
DNA: TGTGCCAGCAGCTTAACAGCCGACTCTGGAAACACCATATATTTT

J: TRBJ2-7
size: few
V: TRBV5-1
D: -
CDR3: CASSLAPAYEQYF
DNA: TGCGCCAGCAGCCTAGCCCCGGCCTACGAGCAGTACTTC

J: TRBJ2-1
size: -
V: TRBV5-1
D: -
CDR3: CASSLYLATTYNEQFF
DNA: TGCGCCAGCAGCTTGTACCTCGCAACCACCTACAATGAGCAGTTCTTC

J: TRBJ1-2
size: -
V: TRBV7-3
D: -
CDR3: CASSHQGGLGYTF
DNA: TGTGCCAGCAGCCACCAGGGAGGGCTTGGCTACACCTTC

J: TRBJ2-7
size: -
V: TRBV23-1
D: TRBD1
CDR3: CASSQSGDRVDYEQYF
DNA: TGCGCCAGCAGTCAATCAGGGGACAGGGTAGATTACGAGCAGTACTTC